A selection of T cell receptor beta chains follows, all from one sample in a study of post-analysis software for immune sequencing data. TCRdb reprocessed the PCR reads with MiXCR, giving one entry per CDR3 protein. Of about 680,000 distinct CDR3 sequences in the sample, 55% to 60% are singletons; the top ten hold roughly 10%. Sequencing was performed on blood. The source of these receptors is a girl aged 2-10 years with multiple sclerosis. Each CDR3 is given with its conserved first and last residue. The D gene is left open where the match is weak. The size field is filled for only some rows; it gives once, few, many or a size class.

j_call: TRBJ2-7
clone_size: NA
d_call: NA
v_call: TRBV20-1
cdr3_nt: TGCAGTGCTAGAGATTCCGAGGGCGGGATCGGCCACGAGCAGTACTTC
cdr3_aa: CSARDSEGGIGHEQYF

j_call: TRBJ2-3
clone_size: NA
d_call: NA
v_call: TRBV29-1
cdr3_nt: TGCAGCGTTGCGCTGGGACGCGTCACAGATACGCAGTATTTT
cdr3_aa: CSVALGRVTDTQYF

j_call: TRBJ1-2
clone_size: few
d_call: TRBD1
v_call: TRBV3-1
cdr3_nt: TGTGCCAGCAGCCAAGCTGACAGGGGGTATGGCTACACCTTC
cdr3_aa: CASSQADRGYGYTF

j_call: TRBJ2-5
clone_size: NA
d_call: NA
v_call: TRBV6-6
cdr3_nt: TGTGCCAGCAGTTTCTCTCCAGGAGAAGGGGAGACCCAGTACTTC
cdr3_aa: CASSFSPGEGETQYF

j_call: TRBJ2-3
clone_size: few
d_call: TRBD2
v_call: TRBV5-1
cdr3_nt: TGCGCCAGCAGCTTCACCGGGACTAGCGGTGGTACAGATACGCAGTATTTT
cdr3_aa: CASSFTGTSGGTDTQYF

j_call: TRBJ2-7
clone_size: NA
d_call: NA
v_call: TRBV11-2
cdr3_nt: TGTGCCAGCAGCTTAACCCCACGGATCCCCTACGAGCAGTACTTC
cdr3_aa: CASSLTPRIPYEQYF

j_call: TRBJ2-4
clone_size: few
d_call: NA
v_call: TRBV29-1
cdr3_nt: TGCAGCGTCGAAGAAACGCTAGCCAAAAACATTCAGTACTTC
cdr3_aa: CSVEETLAKNIQYF

j_call: TRBJ2-1
clone_size: NA
d_call: NA
v_call: TRBV6-6
cdr3_nt: TGTGCCAGCAGTTACGGTAGTCCCCACTACAATGAGCAGTTCTTC
cdr3_aa: CASSYGSPHYNEQFF

j_call: TRBJ2-7
clone_size: NA
d_call: TRBD2
v_call: TRBV7-6
cdr3_nt: TGTGCCAGCAGCTCCGGGACTAGCGGGGGGACCTACGAGCAGTACTTC
cdr3_aa: CASSSGTSGGTYEQYF

j_call: TRBJ2-1
clone_size: NA
d_call: TRBD2
v_call: TRBV4-2
cdr3_nt: TGTGCCAGCAGCGAACCGGGACTAGTGTCCCAGGGCAATGAGCAGTTCTTC
cdr3_aa: CASSEPGLVSQGNEQFF

j_call: TRBJ2-1
clone_size: many
d_call: NA
v_call: TRBV2
cdr3_nt: TGTGCCAGCAGTGGCAATGAGCAGTTCTTC
cdr3_aa: CASSGNEQFF

j_call: TRBJ2-5
clone_size: NA
d_call: NA
v_call: TRBV5-1
cdr3_nt: TGCGCCAGCAGCTTGGAAGGCCAGACCGAGTACCAAGAGACCCAGTACTTC
cdr3_aa: CASSLEGQTEYQETQYF

j_call: TRBJ1-1
clone_size: NA
d_call: NA
v_call: TRBV20-1
cdr3_nt: TGCAGTGCTAGAGCAGGAGAGAACACTGAAGCTTTCTTT
cdr3_aa: CSARAGENTEAFF

j_call: TRBJ1-2
clone_size: NA
d_call: NA
v_call: TRBV2
cdr3_nt: TGTGCCAGCAGTAAACGTCCTTACCCAGGCGGGGAGGACTATGGCTACACCTTC
cdr3_aa: CASSKRPYPGGEDYGYTF

j_call: TRBJ2-1
clone_size: NA
d_call: TRBD1
v_call: TRBV29-1
cdr3_nt: TGCAGCGCCGGGACAGCCTCCTACAATGAGCAGTTCTTC
cdr3_aa: CSAGTASYNEQFF

j_call: TRBJ2-5
clone_size: NA
d_call: TRBD2
v_call: TRBV5-1
cdr3_nt: TGCGCCAGCAGCTCCAGACGGGGACTAGCGGGAGGCGGGGAGACCCAGTACTTC
cdr3_aa: CASSSRRGLAGGGETQYF

j_call: TRBJ2-5
clone_size: once
d_call: NA
v_call: TRBV6-2/TRBV6-3
cdr3_nt: TGTGCCAGCAGTTATCGTGGATTTCGGGACGTAAAGGAGACCCAGTACTTC
cdr3_aa: CASSYRGFRDVKETQYF

j_call: TRBJ2-3
clone_size: few
d_call: NA
v_call: TRBV6-5
cdr3_nt: TGTGCCAGCAGGCGACAGGATACGCAGTATTTT
cdr3_aa: CASRRQDTQYF

j_call: TRBJ2-7
clone_size: NA
d_call: NA
v_call: TRBV6-2/TRBV6-3
cdr3_nt: TGTGCCAGCAGTTACCTAGAGGAAGGGGCCTACGAGCAGTACTTC
cdr3_aa: CASSYLEEGAYEQYF

j_call: TRBJ2-1
clone_size: NA
d_call: TRBD2
v_call: TRBV11-2
cdr3_nt: TGTGCCAGCAGCTTAAAGGGGGGACTAGCGGGGCCTTGGAGTGAGCAGTTCTTC
cdr3_aa: CASSLKGGLAGPWSEQFF

j_call: TRBJ2-5
clone_size: NA
d_call: TRBD2
v_call: TRBV20-1
cdr3_nt: TGCAGTGCTAGATCAGCGGGAGGGCCGTCAGAGACCCAGTACTTC
cdr3_aa: CSARSAGGPSETQYF

j_call: TRBJ2-1
clone_size: NA
d_call: TRBD2
v_call: TRBV20-1
cdr3_nt: TGCAGTGCTAGAGGTCCTCCTACTAGCGGAACCCCGAATGAGCAGTTCTTC
cdr3_aa: CSARGPPTSGTPNEQFF

j_call: TRBJ1-1
clone_size: NA
d_call: TRBD1
v_call: TRBV5-1
cdr3_nt: TGCGCCAGCAGCTTCTCCGGACAGGGGAACACTGAAGCTTTCTTT
cdr3_aa: CASSFSGQGNTEAFF

j_call: TRBJ2-1
clone_size: once
d_call: NA
v_call: TRBV5-5
cdr3_nt: TGTGCCAGCAGCGGATACGACTACAATGAGCAGTTCTTC
cdr3_aa: CASSGYDYNEQFF